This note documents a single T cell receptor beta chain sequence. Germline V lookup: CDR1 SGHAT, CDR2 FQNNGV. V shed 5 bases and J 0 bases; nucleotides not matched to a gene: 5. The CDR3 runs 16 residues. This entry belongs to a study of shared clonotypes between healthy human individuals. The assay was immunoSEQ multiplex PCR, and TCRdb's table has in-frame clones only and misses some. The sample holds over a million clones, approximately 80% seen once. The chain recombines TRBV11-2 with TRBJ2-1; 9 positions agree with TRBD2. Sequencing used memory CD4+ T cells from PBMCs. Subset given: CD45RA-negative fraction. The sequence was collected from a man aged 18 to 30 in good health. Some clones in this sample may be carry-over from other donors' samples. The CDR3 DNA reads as TGTGCCAGCAGCGCGACTAGCGGAAGCTCCTACAATGAGCAGTTCTTC. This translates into CASSATSGSSYNEQFF.